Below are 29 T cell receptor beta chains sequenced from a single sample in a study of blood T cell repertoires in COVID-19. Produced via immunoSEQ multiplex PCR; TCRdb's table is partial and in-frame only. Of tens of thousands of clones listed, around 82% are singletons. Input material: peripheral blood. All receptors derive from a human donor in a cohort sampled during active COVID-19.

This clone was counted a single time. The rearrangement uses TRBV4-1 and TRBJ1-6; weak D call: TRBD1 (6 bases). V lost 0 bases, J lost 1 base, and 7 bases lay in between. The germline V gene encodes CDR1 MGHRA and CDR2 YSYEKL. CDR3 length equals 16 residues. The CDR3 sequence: CASSQDRGSYNSPLHF. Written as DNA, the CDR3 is TGCGCCAGCAGCCAAGACAGGGGATCCTATAATTCACCCCTCCACTTT.

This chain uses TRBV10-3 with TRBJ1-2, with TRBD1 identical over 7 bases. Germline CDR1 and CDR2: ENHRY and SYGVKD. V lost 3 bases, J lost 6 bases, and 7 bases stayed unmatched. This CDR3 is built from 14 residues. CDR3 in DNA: TGTGCCATCAGTGACAGGGGGATAGACCATGGCTACACCTTC. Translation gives CAISDRGIDHGYTF.

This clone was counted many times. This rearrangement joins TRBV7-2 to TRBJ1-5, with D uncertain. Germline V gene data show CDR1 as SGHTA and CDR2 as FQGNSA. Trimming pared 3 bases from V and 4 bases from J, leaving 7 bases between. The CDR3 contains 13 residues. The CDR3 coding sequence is TGTGCCAGCAGCTTGGGCGTTAATCAGCCCCAGCATTTT. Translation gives CASSLGVNQPQHF.

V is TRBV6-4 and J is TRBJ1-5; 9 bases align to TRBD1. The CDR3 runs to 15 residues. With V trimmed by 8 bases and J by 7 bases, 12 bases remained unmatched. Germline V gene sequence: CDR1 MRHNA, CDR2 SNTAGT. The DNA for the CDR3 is TGTGCCAGCCTCGAAGGGGACAGGGCCTCCCAGCCCCAGCATTTT. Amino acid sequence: CASLEGDRASQPQHF.

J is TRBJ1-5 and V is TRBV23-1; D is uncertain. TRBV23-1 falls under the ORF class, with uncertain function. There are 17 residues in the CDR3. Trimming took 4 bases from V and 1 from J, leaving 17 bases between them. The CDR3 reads CASSLPFETPSNQPQHF. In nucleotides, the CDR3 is TGCGCCAGCAGTCTCCCATTCGAGACACCCAGCAATCAGCCCCAGCATTTT.

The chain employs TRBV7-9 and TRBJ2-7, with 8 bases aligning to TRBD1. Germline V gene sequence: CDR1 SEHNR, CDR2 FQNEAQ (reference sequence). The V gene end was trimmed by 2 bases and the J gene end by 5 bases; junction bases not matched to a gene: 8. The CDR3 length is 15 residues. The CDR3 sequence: CASSLSRTGIHEQYF. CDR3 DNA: TGTGCCAGCAGCTTATCCCGGACAGGGATCCACGAGCAGTACTTC.

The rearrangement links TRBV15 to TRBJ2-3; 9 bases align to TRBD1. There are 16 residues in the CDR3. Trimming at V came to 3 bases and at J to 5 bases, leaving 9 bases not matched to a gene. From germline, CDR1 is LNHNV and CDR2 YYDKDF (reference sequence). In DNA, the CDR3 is TGTGCCACCAGCAGTCCTGGGACAGGGAATAGAGATACGCAGTATTTT. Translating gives CATSSPGTGNRDTQYF.

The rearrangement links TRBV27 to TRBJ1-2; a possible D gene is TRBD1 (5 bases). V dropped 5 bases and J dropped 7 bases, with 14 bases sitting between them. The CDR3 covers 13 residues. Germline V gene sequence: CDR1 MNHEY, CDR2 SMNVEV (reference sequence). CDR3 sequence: CASSPVDTAGYTF. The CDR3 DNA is TGTGCCAGCAGTCCGGTGGACACCGCTGGCTACACCTTC.

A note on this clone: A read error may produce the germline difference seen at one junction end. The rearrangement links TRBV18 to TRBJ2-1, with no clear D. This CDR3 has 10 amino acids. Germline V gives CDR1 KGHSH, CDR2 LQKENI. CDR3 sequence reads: CASSNNEQFF. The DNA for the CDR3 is TGTGCCAGCTCCAACAATGAGCAGTTCTTC. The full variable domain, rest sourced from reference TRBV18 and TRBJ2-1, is NAGVMQNPRHLVRRRGQEARLRCSPMKGHSHVYWYRQLPEEGLKFMVYLQKENIIDESGMPKERFSAEFPKEGPSILRIQQVVRGDSAAYFCASSNNEQFFGPGTRLTVL.

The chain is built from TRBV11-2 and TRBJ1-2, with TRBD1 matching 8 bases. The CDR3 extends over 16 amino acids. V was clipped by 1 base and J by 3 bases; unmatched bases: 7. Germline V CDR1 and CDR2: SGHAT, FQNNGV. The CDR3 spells CASSLGVGQDHYGYTF. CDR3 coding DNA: TGTGCCAGCAGCTTAGGAGTGGGACAGGATCACTATGGCTACACCTTC.

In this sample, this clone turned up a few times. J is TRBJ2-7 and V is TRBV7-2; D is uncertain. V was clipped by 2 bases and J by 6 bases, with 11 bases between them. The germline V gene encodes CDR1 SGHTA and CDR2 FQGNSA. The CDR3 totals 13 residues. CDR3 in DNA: TGTGCCAGCAGCTTATTCGCAGCAGGCGAGCAGTACTTC. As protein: CASSLFAAGEQYF.

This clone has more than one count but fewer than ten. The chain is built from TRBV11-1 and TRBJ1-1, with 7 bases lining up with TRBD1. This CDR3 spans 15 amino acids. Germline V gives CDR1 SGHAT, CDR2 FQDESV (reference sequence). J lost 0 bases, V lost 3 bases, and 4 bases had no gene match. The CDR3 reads CASSFRQGLNTEAFF. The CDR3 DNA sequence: TGTGCCAGCAGCTTCAGACAGGGCCTGAACACTGAAGCTTTCTTT. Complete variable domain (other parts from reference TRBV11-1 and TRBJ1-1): EAEVAQSPRYKITEKSQAVAFWCDPISGHATLYWYRQILGQGPELLVQFQDESVVDDSQLPKDRFSAERLKGVDSTLKIQPAELGDSAMYLCASSFRQGLNTEAFFGQGTRLTVV.

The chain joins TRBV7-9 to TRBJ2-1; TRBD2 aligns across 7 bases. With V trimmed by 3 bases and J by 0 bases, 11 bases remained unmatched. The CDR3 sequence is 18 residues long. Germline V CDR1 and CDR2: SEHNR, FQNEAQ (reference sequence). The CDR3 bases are TGTGCCAGCAGCTTGGGGCTAGCGGACGCCCTCTCCTACAATGAGCAGTTCTTC. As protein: CASSLGLADALSYNEQFF.

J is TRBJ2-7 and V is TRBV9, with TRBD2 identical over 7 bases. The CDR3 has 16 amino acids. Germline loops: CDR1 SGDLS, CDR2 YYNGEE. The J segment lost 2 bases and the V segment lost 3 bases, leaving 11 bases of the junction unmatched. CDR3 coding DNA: TGTGCCAGCAGCGCCGCCGGTGGGGGGGGGACCTACGAGCAGTACTTC. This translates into CASSAAGGGGTYEQYF.

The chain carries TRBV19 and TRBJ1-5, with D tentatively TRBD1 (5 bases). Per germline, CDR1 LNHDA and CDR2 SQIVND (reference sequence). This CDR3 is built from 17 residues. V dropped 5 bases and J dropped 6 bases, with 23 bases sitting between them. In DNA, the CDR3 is TGTGCCAGTAGTTTCCCACCACTTCCAGGGTTCGCTCAGCCCCAGCATTTT. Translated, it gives CASSFPPLPGFAQPQHF.

Here the CDR3 DNA reads TGTGCCAGCAGCGTGGGCGGGGACACCGGGGAGCTGTTTTTT. Protein product: CASSVGGDTGELFF. This chain joins TRBV9 and TRBJ2-2; tentatively, D is TRBD2 (6 bases). Per germline, CDR1 SGDLS and CDR2 YYNGEE. This CDR3 region has 14 residues. Trimming shortened V by 2 bases and J by 3 bases, and 8 bases separated the two germline ends.

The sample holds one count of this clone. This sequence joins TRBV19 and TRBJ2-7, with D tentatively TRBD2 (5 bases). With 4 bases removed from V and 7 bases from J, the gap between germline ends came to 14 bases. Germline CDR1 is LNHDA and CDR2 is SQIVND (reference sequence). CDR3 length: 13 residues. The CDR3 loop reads CASSSGPPGEQYF. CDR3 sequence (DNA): TGTGCCAGTAGTAGCGGGCCACCGGGGGAGCAGTACTTC.

For the CDR3, the DNA is TGTGCCAGCAGTGGGAGGACAGGGGGGGATACGCAGTATTTT. Protein: CASSGRTGGDTQYF. The V and J genes are TRBV2 and TRBJ2-3; 10 nucleotides agree with TRBD1. The CDR3 has 14 residues. Germline CDR1 is SNHLY and CDR2 is FYNNEI. V lost 4 bases and J lost 6; bases outside the gene matches: 4. Full variable domain (remainder filled in from reference TRBV2 and TRBJ2-3): EPEVTQTPSHQVTQMGQEVILRCVPISNHLYFYWYRQILGQKVEFLVSFYNNEISEKSEIFDDQFSVERPDGSNFTLKIRSTKLEDSAMYFCASSGRTGGDTQYFGPGTRLTVL.

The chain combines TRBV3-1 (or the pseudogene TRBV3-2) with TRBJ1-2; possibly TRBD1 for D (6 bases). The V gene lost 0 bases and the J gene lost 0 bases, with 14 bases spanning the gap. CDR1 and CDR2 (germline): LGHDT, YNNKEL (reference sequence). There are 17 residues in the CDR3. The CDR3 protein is CASSQDRGSLANYGYTF. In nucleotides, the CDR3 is TGTGCCAGCAGCCAAGACAGGGGATCTTTAGCTAACTATGGCTACACCTTC.

This chain's CDR3 is CASSQEPDGTYEQYF. The CDR3 region has the DNA TGTGCCAGCAGCCAAGAACCGGACGGGACCTACGAGCAGTACTTC. The chain joins TRBV14 to TRBJ2-7; D may be TRBD2 (5 bases). Trimming removed 0 bases from V and 2 bases from J, with 11 bases in between. CDR1 is SGHDN and CDR2 is FVKESK in the germline V gene. CDR3 length equals 15 residues.

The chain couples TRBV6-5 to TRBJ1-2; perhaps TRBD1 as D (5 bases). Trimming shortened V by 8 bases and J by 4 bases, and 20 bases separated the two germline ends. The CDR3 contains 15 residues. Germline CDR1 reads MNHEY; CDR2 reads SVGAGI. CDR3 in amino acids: CASLGIGLGGYGYTF. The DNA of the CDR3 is TGTGCCAGCTTGGGGATTGGGTTGGGGGGCTATGGCTACACCTTC.

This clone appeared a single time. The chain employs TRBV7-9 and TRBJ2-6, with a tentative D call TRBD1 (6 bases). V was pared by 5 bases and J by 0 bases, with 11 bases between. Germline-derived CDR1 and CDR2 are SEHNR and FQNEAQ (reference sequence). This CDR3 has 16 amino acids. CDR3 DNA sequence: TGTGCCAGCAGCGGACAGATTTTCTCTGGGGCCAACGTCCTGACTTTC. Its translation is CASSGQIFSGANVLTF.

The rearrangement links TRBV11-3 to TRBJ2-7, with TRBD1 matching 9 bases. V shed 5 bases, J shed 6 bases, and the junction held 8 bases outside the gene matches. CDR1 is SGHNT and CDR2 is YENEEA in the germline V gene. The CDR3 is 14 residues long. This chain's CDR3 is CASSHRDREVEQYF. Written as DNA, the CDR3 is TGTGCCAGCAGCCACCGGGACAGGGAGGTCGAGCAGTACTTC.

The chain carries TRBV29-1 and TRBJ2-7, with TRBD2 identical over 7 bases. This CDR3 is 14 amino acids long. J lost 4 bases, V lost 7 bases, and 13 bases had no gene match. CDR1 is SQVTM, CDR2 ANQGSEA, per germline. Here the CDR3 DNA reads TGCAGCGCCGCCCGGGGGAGGGTTGAGTACGAGCAGTACTTC. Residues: CSAARGRVEYEQYF.

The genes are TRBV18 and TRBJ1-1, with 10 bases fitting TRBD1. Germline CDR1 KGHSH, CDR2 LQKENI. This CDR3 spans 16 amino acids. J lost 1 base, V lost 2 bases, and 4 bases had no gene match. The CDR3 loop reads CASSPKTGGWNTEAFF. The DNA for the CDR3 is TGTGCCAGCTCACCAAAGACAGGGGGCTGGAACACTGAAGCTTTCTTT.

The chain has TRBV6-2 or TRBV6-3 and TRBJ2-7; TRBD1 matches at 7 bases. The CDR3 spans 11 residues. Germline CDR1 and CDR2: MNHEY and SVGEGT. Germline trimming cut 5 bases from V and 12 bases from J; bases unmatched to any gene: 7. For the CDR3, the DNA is TGTGCCAGCAGTGATGGACAGGCTGGGTACTTC. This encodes CASSDGQAGYF.

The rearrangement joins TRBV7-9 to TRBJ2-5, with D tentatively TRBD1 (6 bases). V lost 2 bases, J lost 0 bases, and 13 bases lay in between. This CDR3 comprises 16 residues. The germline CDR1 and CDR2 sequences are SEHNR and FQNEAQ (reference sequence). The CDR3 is CASSLWSGDYQETQYF. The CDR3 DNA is TGTGCCAGCAGCTTATGGTCAGGGGATTACCAAGAGACCCAGTACTTC.

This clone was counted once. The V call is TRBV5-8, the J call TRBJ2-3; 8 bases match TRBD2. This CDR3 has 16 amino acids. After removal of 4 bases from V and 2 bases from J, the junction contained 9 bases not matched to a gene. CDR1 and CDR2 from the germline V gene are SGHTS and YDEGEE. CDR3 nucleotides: TGTGCCAGCAGCCCAGGGACTAGTCTCCACACAGATACGCAGTATTTT. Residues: CASSPGTSLHTDTQYF.

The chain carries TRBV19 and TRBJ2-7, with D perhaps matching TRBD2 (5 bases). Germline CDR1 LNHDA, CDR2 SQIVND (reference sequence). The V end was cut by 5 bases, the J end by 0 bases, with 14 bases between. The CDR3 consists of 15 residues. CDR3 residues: CASSLGEGSSYEQYF. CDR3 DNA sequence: TGTGCCAGTAGTCTCGGGGAAGGGAGCTCCTACGAGCAGTACTTC.